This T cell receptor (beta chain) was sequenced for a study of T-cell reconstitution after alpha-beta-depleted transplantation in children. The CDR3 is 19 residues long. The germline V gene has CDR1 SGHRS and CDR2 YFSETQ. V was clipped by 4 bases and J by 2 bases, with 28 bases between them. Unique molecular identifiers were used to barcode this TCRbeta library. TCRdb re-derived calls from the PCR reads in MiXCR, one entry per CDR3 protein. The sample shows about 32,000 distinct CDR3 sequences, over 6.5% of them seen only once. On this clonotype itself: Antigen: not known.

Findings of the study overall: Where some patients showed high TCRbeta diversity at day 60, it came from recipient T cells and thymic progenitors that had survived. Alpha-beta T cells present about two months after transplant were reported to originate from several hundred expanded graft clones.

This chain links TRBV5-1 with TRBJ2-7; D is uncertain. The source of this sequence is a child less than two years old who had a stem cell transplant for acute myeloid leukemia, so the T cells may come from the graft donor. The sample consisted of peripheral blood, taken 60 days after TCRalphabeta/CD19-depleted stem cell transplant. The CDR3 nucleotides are TGCGCCAGCAGCAGACCCACATCGAAATGGGCCCTAAGACCCTACGAGCAGTACTTC. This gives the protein CASSRPTSKWALRPYEQYF.